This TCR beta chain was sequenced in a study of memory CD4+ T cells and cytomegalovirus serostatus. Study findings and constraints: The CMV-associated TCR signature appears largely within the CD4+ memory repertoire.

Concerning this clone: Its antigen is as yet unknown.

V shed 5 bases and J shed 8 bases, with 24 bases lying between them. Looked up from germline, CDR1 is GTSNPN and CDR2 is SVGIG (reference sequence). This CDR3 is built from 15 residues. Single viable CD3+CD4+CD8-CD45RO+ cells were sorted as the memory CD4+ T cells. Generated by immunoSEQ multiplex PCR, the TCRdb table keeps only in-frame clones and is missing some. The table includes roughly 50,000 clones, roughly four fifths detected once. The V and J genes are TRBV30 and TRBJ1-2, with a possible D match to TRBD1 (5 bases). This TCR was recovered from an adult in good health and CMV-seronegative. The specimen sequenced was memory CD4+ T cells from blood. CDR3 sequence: CAWETGTSKFSGYTF. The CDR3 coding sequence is TGTGCCTGGGAAACCGGGACCTCAAAATTCTCGGGCTACACCTTC.